Listed here are 32 T cell receptor beta chains from one sample, sequenced in a study of T cell responses to AZD1222 COVID-19 vaccine. The assay was immunoSEQ multiplex PCR, and TCRdb's table has in-frame clones only and misses some. Of around 84,000 clones detected, more than 75% appear once; the ten largest clones hold roughly 9.4%. The sample consisted of peripheral blood, taken on day 0 of AZD1222 vaccination. These receptors were obtained from an adult in good health.

CDR3 region: CASSQETEGSIYGYTF. The CDR3 region has the DNA TGCGCCAGCAGCCAAGAAACCGAGGGAAGTATTTACGGCTACACCTTC. This chain uses TRBV4-3 with TRBJ1-2; D remains unclear. Trimming shortened V by 0 bases and J by 8 bases, and 19 bases separated the two germline ends. The CDR3 length is 16 residues. Germline CDR1 and CDR2: LGHNA and YSLEER.

This clone came up once. The chain employs TRBV5-1 and TRBJ1-4; no definite D call. V gave up 4 bases and J gave up 8 bases, with 18 bases separating them. This CDR3 is 15 amino acids long. From germline, CDR1 is SGHRS and CDR2 YFSETQ. CDR3 protein: CASSLWTAQGEKLFF. The CDR3 DNA reads TGCGCCAGCAGCCTTTGGACGGCTCAAGGGGAAAAACTGTTTTTT.

The J gene is TRBJ2-7, the V gene TRBV6-2 or TRBV6-3; D not resolved. V was cut by 5 bases and J by 0 bases, with 11 bases left in between. This CDR3 comprises 14 residues. In germline, CDR1 is MNHEY, CDR2 SVGEGT. The CDR3 loop is CASSPFSDSYEQYF. DNA for the CDR3: TGTGCCAGCAGTCCCTTCAGTGACTCCTACGAGCAGTACTTC.

V is TRBV5-4 and J is TRBJ1-2, with D unclear. V lost 4 bases to trimming and J lost 4 bases, with 11 bases between them. There are 13 residues in the CDR3. Germline CDR1 is SGHNT and CDR2 is YYREEE (reference sequence). Here the CDR3 DNA reads TGTGCCAGCAGCGGAGAGGGTTTCTATGGCTACACCTTC. This codes for CASSGEGFYGYTF. Variable domain in full (rest from reference TRBV5-4 and TRBJ1-2): ETGVTQSPTHLIKTRGQQVTLRCSSQSGHNTVSWYQQALGQGPQFIFQYYREEENGRGNFPPRFSGLQFPNYSSELNVNALELDDSALYLCASSGEGFYGYTFGSGTRLTVV.

The chain employs TRBV19 and TRBJ2-3, with TRBD1 matching 8 bases. V shed 5 bases and J 2 bases; nucleotides not matched to a gene: 12. Germline V gene sequence: CDR1 LNHDA, CDR2 SQIVND (reference sequence). This CDR3 region has 17 residues. The CDR3 DNA sequence: TGTGCCAGTAGTGCGTCTACCGGGACAGGATCCACAGATACGCAGTATTTT. This translates into CASSASTGTGSTDTQYF.

For this clone: An end of the junction does not agree with germline; a read error may underlie this. The J gene is TRBJ2-7, the V gene TRBV7-2; 13 nucleotides agree with TRBD2. CDR3 length: 12 amino acids. Per germline, CDR1 SGHTA and CDR2 FQGNSA. DNA for the CDR3: TGTGCCAGCAGCCGAGGACTAGCGGGAGCCTCCTTC. Amino acid sequence: CASSRGLAGASF.

The rearrangement links TRBV10-3 to TRBJ2-1; 7 bases agree with TRBD2. The junction had 1 base not matched to a gene; V was cut back by 2 bases and J by 0 bases. Looked up from germline, CDR1 is ENHRY and CDR2 is SYGVKD. The CDR3 is made up of 15 amino acids. The DNA of the CDR3 is TGTGCCATCAGTGAGGCGGGGGACTCCTACAATGAGCAGTTCTTC. This encodes CAISEAGDSYNEQFF.

This clone was found once. The rearrangement joins TRBV9 to TRBJ2-6; tentatively, D is TRBD2 (5 bases). V lost 0 bases, J lost 5 bases, and 9 bases lay in between. Germline V gene data show CDR1 as SGDLS and CDR2 as YYNGEE. The CDR3 consists of 15 residues. CDR3 DNA sequence: TGTGCCAGCAGCGTAGGCGACGGGAGGGCCAACGTCCTGACTTTC. Translating gives CASSVGDGRANVLTF.

The chain is built from TRBV5-1 and TRBJ2-5; D call uncertain. Germline values: CDR1 SGHRS, CDR2 YFSETQ. The CDR3 runs to 14 residues. The V and J ends lost 0 bases and 2 bases respectively, with 8 bases between them. DNA for the CDR3: TGCGCCAGCAGCTTGGGGGTAGGTCAAGAGACCCAGTACTTC. Amino acids: CASSLGVGQETQYF.

To note about this clone: A read error may account for a junction end that differs from germline. The rearrangement joins TRBV3-1 (or the pseudogene TRBV3-2) to TRBJ2-7, with 8 bases aligning to TRBD1. Germline-derived CDR1 and CDR2 are LGHDT and YNNKEL (reference sequence). The CDR3 runs 12 residues. CDR3 residues: CASSQDWDRPLF. CDR3 DNA: TGTGCCAGCAGCCAAGATTGGGACAGGCCTCTCTTC.

This chain uses TRBV5-1 with TRBJ1-1; 7 nucleotides line up with TRBD1. CDR3 length equals 14 residues. CDR1 is SGHRS, CDR2 YFSETQ, per germline. The V gene end was trimmed by 9 bases and the J gene end by 3 bases; junction bases not matched to a gene: 11. The chain's CDR3 is CATSPGGVDTEAFF. The CDR3 nucleotides read TGCGCCACCTCCCCAGGGGGGGTGGACACTGAAGCTTTCTTT.

The chain links TRBV10-1 to TRBJ1-5, with TRBD1 as a possible D gene (5 bases). Germline lookup yields CDR1 WNHNN and CDR2 SYGVQD (reference sequence). V was trimmed by 5 bases and J by 7 bases, leaving 15 bases between them. The CDR3 sequence is 14 residues long. CDR3 bases: TGCGCCAGCAGTCCCTCGGGGGAAGGGCAGCCCCAGCATTTT. Its protein product is CASSPSGEGQPQHF.

The rearrangement joins TRBV7-2 to TRBJ1-2, with D unclear. Looked up from germline, CDR1 is SGHTA and CDR2 is FQGNSA. The V gene lost 1 base and the J gene lost 5 bases, with 5 bases spanning the gap. The length of the CDR3 is 12 residues. CDR3 region: CASSLEGYGYTF. The CDR3 region has the DNA TGTGCCAGCAGCTTAGAGGGTTATGGCTACACCTTC.

The rearrangement joins TRBV6-5 to TRBJ1-6; D gene ambiguous. From germline, CDR1 is MNHEY and CDR2 SVGAGI. Trimming cost V 6 bases and J 7 bases, with 7 bases left between them. The CDR3 totals 12 residues. The CDR3 DNA reads as TGTGCCAGCAGACTAACAAATTCACCCCTCCACTTT. This gives the protein CASRLTNSPLHF.

The CDR3 nucleotides are TGTGCCAGCTCACCACGACAGGGGGCCTACGAGCAGTACTTC. Translating gives CASSPRQGAYEQYF. The chain uses TRBV18 and TRBJ2-7; 9 nucleotides align to TRBD1. Germline V gene sequence: CDR1 KGHSH, CDR2 LQKENI. J lost 2 bases, V lost 1 base, and 0 bases had no gene match. The CDR3 covers 14 residues.

The chain has TRBV6-2 or TRBV6-3 and TRBJ2-3; TRBD1 agrees at 7 bases. V gave up 2 bases and J gave up 3 bases; unmatched junction bases: 2. CDR3 length: 14 amino acids. The germline gives CDR1 MNHEY, CDR2 SVGEGT. The CDR3 region is CASSYDRETDTQYF. The CDR3 nucleotides are TGTGCCAGCAGTTACGACAGGGAAACAGATACGCAGTATTTT.

V and J are TRBV6-4 and TRBJ2-2, with TRBD2 matching 10 bases. The CDR3 spans 14 residues. V lost 5 bases to trimming and J lost 7 bases; unmatched junction nucleotides: 4. The germline gives CDR1 MRHNA, CDR2 SNTAGT. CDR3: CASSSSGGIGELFF. As DNA, the CDR3 is TGTGCCAGCAGTTCTAGCGGGGGCATCGGGGAGCTGTTTTTT.

This chain uses TRBV30 with TRBJ1-6; D is ambiguous. Trimming cost V 2 bases and J 6 bases, with 11 bases left between them. This CDR3 comprises 14 residues. Germline V gene sequence: CDR1 GTSNPN, CDR2 SVGIG (reference sequence). CDR3 DNA sequence: TGTGCCTGGAGTCAGCCAGGCGTTAATTCACCCCTCCACTTT. This codes for CAWSQPGVNSPLHF.

This chain uses TRBV28 with TRBJ2-5; maybe TRBD1 (5 bases). Trimming pared 7 bases from V and 1 base from J, leaving 16 bases between. The CDR3 spans 15 residues. From germline, CDR1 is MDHEN and CDR2 SYDVKM. DNA of the CDR3: TGTGCCAGCAAAGACAGTGCCTCCATCCAAGAGACCCAGTACTTC. This gives the protein CASKDSASIQETQYF.

The chain employs TRBV19 and TRBJ2-1; maybe TRBD1 (5 bases). The CDR3 loop spans 13 amino acids. Per the germline V gene, CDR1 is LNHDA and CDR2 is SQIVND (reference sequence). The V end was cut by 8 bases, the J end by 2 bases, with 10 bases between. The CDR3 is CASGRVAYNEQFF. As DNA, the CDR3 is TGTGCCAGTGGCAGGGTGGCCTACAATGAGCAGTTCTTC.

V and J are TRBV7-9 and TRBJ2-1; D is unresolved. Trimming left V 5 bases short and J 3 bases short, with 23 bases between. The CDR3 has 18 amino acids. From germline, CDR1 is SEHNR and CDR2 FQNEAQ (reference sequence). The CDR3 DNA sequence: TGTGCCAGCAGCCAGTCACCTATAGGGATCCACCACTACAATGAGCAGTTCTTC. Translation gives CASSQSPIGIHHYNEQFF.

This clone was observed a handful of times. V gene TRBV24-1 combines with J gene TRBJ2-6, with D hard to call. There are 15 residues in the CDR3. Trimming pared 2 bases from V and 2 bases from J, leaving 6 bases between. Germline CDR1 KGHDR, CDR2 SFDVKD. CDR3 in amino acids: CATSDSSPGANVLTF. DNA for the CDR3: TGTGCCACCAGTGATTCTTCACCTGGGGCCAACGTCCTGACTTTC.

The chain uses TRBV20-1 and TRBJ1-4; 7 bases fit TRBD1. Losses at the gene ends were 6 bases for V and 8 bases for J; bases not matched to a gene: 6. Germline V CDR1 and CDR2: DFQATT, SNEGSKA (reference sequence). The CDR3 loop spans 12 amino acids. DNA of the CDR3: TGCAGTGCCAGTGACAGGGAGGAAAAACTGTTTTTT. Amino acids: CSASDREEKLFF.

This sequence joins TRBV11-3 and TRBJ2-1, with 7 bases matching TRBD1. This CDR3 comprises 14 residues. Trimming at V came to 0 bases and at J to 4 bases, leaving 0 bases not matched to a gene. Germline V CDR1 and CDR2: SGHNT, YENEEA. The CDR3 sequence is CASSLDRGYNEQFF. CDR3 DNA: TGTGCCAGCAGCTTAGACAGGGGGTACAATGAGCAGTTCTTC.

The J gene is TRBJ1-2, the V gene TRBV5-6; D unclear. Trimming shortened V by 0 bases and J by 3 bases, and 9 bases separated the two germline ends. The CDR3 extends over 14 amino acids. Germline lookup yields CDR1 SGHDT and CDR2 YYEEEE. Written as DNA, the CDR3 is TGTGCCAGCAGCTTGGGGGATGGCTACTATGGCTACACCTTC. It encodes CASSLGDGYYGYTF.

The CDR3 reads CASSTSGGGTEAFF. The CDR3 region has the DNA TGTGCCAGCAGCACGAGCGGGGGCGGTACTGAAGCTTTCTTT. The genes are TRBV9 and TRBJ1-1; TRBD1 might be the D (6 bases). Looked up from germline, CDR1 is SGDLS and CDR2 is YYNGEE. CDR3 size: 14 residues. V was clipped by 4 bases and J by 5 bases, with 15 bases between them.

The V gene is TRBV7-2, the J gene TRBJ1-2; the match to TRBD1 covers 8 bases. V dropped 0 bases and J dropped 4; count of bases not matched to a gene: 4. The germline V gene encodes CDR1 SGHTA and CDR2 FQGNSA. This CDR3 comprises 15 residues. The CDR3 sequence: CASSLARQGTYGYTF. In DNA, the CDR3 is TGTGCCAGCAGCTTAGCGAGACAGGGGACCTATGGCTACACCTTC.

The chain couples TRBV23-1 to TRBJ1-5, with TRBD1 matching over 8 bases. TRBV23-1 is marked as an open reading frame, function uncertain. The CDR3 is made up of 16 amino acids. Trimming removed 2 bases from V and 7 bases from J; junction bases left unmatched: 10. For the CDR3, the DNA is TGCGCCAGCAGTCAAGAGTCCGGGACAGGTGAGCAGCCCCAGCATTTT. Translating gives CASSQESGTGEQPQHF.

The V gene is TRBV2, the J gene TRBJ1-6; D perhaps matches TRBD1 (6 bases). Trimming cost V 7 bases and J 9 bases, with 13 bases left between them. This CDR3 has 13 amino acids. CDR1 is SNHLY, CDR2 FYNNEI, per germline. The CDR3 DNA is TGTGCCAGCAAAGAACAGGGTTCTTCACCCCTCCACTTT. Amino acid sequence: CASKEQGSSPLHF.

The CDR3 nucleotides are TGTGCCAGCAGCCACCGGGACAGGGGGACTAATCAGCCCCAGCATTTT. Residues: CASSHRDRGTNQPQHF. The chain couples TRBV7-8 to TRBJ1-5; 11 bases align to TRBD1. Germline V gene lookup returns CDR1 SGHVS and CDR2 FQNEAQ. V dropped 5 bases and J dropped 4; count of bases not matched to a gene: 7. The CDR3 extends over 16 amino acids.

The chain carries TRBV13 and TRBJ1-1, with 7 nucleotides matching TRBD1. CDR1 is PRHDT, CDR2 FYEKMQ, per germline (reference sequence). Trimming took 6 bases from V and 0 from J; bases not matched to a gene: 1. This CDR3 spans 13 amino acids. The CDR3 loop is CASRDRVNTEAFF. CDR3 DNA: TGTGCCAGCAGAGACAGGGTGAACACTGAAGCTTTCTTT. Looking up the rest from reference TRBV13 and TRBJ1-1 gives the full variable domain: AAGVIQSPRHLIKEKRETATLKCYPIPRHDTVYWYQQGPGQDPQFLISFYEKMQSDKGSIPDRFSAQQFSDYHSELNMSSLELGDSALYFCASRDRVNTEAFFGQGTRLTVV.

The rearrangement links TRBV30 to TRBJ1-2; 7 bases fit TRBD1. V was clipped by 0 bases and J by 5 bases; unmatched bases: 12. In germline, CDR1 is GTSNPN, CDR2 SVGIG (reference sequence). There are 16 residues in the CDR3. The CDR3 loop is CAWSVRGTVPLYGYTF. DNA for the CDR3: TGTGCCTGGAGTGTACGAGGGACAGTCCCCTTATATGGCTACACCTTC.